What follows are 17 T cell receptor beta chains derived from one specimen sequenced in a study of PD-1 blockade in mismatch repair-deficient tumors. Measured with immunoSEQ multiplex PCR; TCRdb has only the in-frame clones, and not every one. Of about 24,000 clones listed, 65% to 85% are singletons. Source: peripheral blood, taken 12 weeks after starting pembrolizumab. The receptor source for this set is an adult with mismatch repair-deficient cancer.

The V call is TRBV5-5, the J call TRBJ2-7; D possibly corresponds to TRBD2 (6 bases). Between the trimmed V and J ends, which lost 3 bases and 2 bases, there was a span of 15 bases. Germline loops: CDR1 SGHKS, CDR2 YYEKEE (reference sequence). CDR3 size: 15 residues. CDR3 DNA: TGTGCCAGCAGCTACAGCGGGCGGGGAACCTACGAGCAGTACTTC. It specifies CASSYSGRGTYEQYF.

The chain links TRBV6-6 to TRBJ2-4; the match to TRBD1 covers 10 bases. The ends lost 0 bases at V and 4 bases at J; junction bases unmatched: 3. Looked up from germline, CDR1 is MNHNY and CDR2 is SVGAGI (reference sequence). The CDR3 extends over 16 amino acids. The CDR3 sequence: CASSYSMGQGKNIQYF. In nucleotides, the CDR3 is TGTGCCAGCAGTTACTCGATGGGACAGGGGAAAAACATTCAGTACTTC.

V and J are TRBV5-6 and TRBJ2-7; the D is unclear. Between the trimmed V and J ends, which lost 5 bases and 3 bases, there was a span of 18 bases. CDR1 is SGHDT and CDR2 is YYEEEE in the germline V gene. The CDR3 has 15 residues. CDR3 coding DNA: TGTGCCAGCAGTTCCTTGGTTACGGGTTACTACGAGCAGTACTTC. Protein: CASSSLVTGYYEQYF.

This clone occurred once. The chain couples TRBV28 to TRBJ2-7; 9 bases fit TRBD1. The germline V gene has CDR1 MDHEN and CDR2 SYDVKM. Germline trimming cut 5 bases from V and 3 bases from J; bases unmatched to any gene: 11. The CDR3 totals 16 residues. Here the CDR3 reads CASSERSGQGYYEQYF. CDR3 sequence (DNA): TGTGCCAGCAGTGAACGGAGTGGACAGGGGTACTACGAGCAGTACTTC. Looking up the rest from reference TRBV28 and TRBJ2-7 gives the full variable domain: DVKVTQSSRYLVKRTGEKVFLECVQDMDHENMFWYRQDPGLGLRLIYFSYDVKMKEKGDIPEGYSVSREKKERFSLILESASTNQTSMYLCASSERSGQGYYEQYFGPGTRLTVT.

The V call is TRBV6-1, the J call TRBJ1-2, with TRBD1 matching 7 bases. Trimming cost V 4 bases and J 7 bases; bases outside gene matches: 12. The CDR3 is made up of 15 amino acids. Per germline, CDR1 MNHNS and CDR2 SASEGT. The CDR3 DNA is TGTGCCAGCAGTGCGGACAGGCCCCTTTTACGTGGCTACACCTTC. It yields the protein CASSADRPLLRGYTF.

This chain links TRBV2 with TRBJ1-1; 8 bases are shared with TRBD1. Germline V CDR1 and CDR2: SNHLY, FYNNEI. This CDR3 spans 14 amino acids. Trimming took 6 bases from V and 0 from J; bases not matched to a gene: 3. The CDR3 region has the DNA TGTGCCAGCAGGGGGACAGGCATGAACACTGAAGCTTTCTTT. Residues: CASRGTGMNTEAFF.

CDR3 nucleotide sequence: TGTGCCAGCACTCACGGGAACACCGGGGAGCTGTTTTTT. Translated: CASTHGNTGELFF. The chain has TRBV25-1 and TRBJ2-2; D unclear. Germline CDR1 and CDR2: MGHDK and SYGVNS. Trimming removed 7 bases at V and 1 base at J, with 7 bases between. The CDR3 runs 13 residues.

This clone was observed a handful of times. V and J are TRBV6-5 and TRBJ2-1, with 10 bases aligning to TRBD2. The germline V gene has CDR1 MNHEY and CDR2 SVGAGI. The CDR3 runs to 15 residues. Trimming removed 6 bases from V and 6 bases from J; junction bases left unmatched: 8. CDR3 DNA: TGTGCCAGCAGCCCCCTAGCGGGAGAGTCCAATGAGCAGTTCTTC. It specifies CASSPLAGESNEQFF.

This sequence joins TRBV4-3 and TRBJ2-3; 7 nucleotides line up with TRBD2. Losses at the gene ends were 0 bases for V and 5 bases for J; bases not matched to a gene: 11. Looked up from germline, CDR1 is LGHNA and CDR2 is YSLEER. The CDR3 has 17 residues. The DNA for the CDR3 is TGCGCCAGCAGCCAAGATCCCGGACTCGGGGGGAGAGATACGCAGTATTTT. Its translation: CASSQDPGLGGRDTQYF.

The chain combines TRBV6-1 with TRBJ2-1; 10 bases line up with TRBD1. Per germline, CDR1 MNHNS and CDR2 SASEGT. CDR3 size: 11 residues. Trimming at V came to 6 bases and at J to 15 bases, leaving 5 bases not matched to a gene. The CDR3 protein is CASRLTGGAFF. The CDR3 DNA is TGTGCCAGCAGATTGACAGGGGGCGCGTTCTTC.

V usage is TRBV4-2 and J usage is TRBJ2-3, with 8 bases matching TRBD2. V was pared by 1 base and J by 3 bases, with 6 bases of the junction left unmatched. The CDR3 extends over 16 amino acids. Germline V gene sequence: CDR1 LGHNA, CDR2 YNFKEQ. CDR3 DNA: TGTGCCAGCAGCCAAGGGAGCGGGAGCAGGACAGATACGCAGTATTTT. Its translation: CASSQGSGSRTDTQYF.

The chain combines TRBV6-5 with TRBJ2-7, with 7 bases identical to TRBD1. J gave up 5 bases and V 2 bases, and 9 bases lay outside the gene matches. Germline-derived CDR1 and CDR2 are MNHEY and SVGAGI. This CDR3 is built from 15 residues. The CDR3 sequence: CASSYGGRGRDEQYF. CDR3 DNA: TGTGCCAGCAGTTACGGGGGAAGGGGGCGGGACGAGCAGTACTTC.

V gene TRBV11-2 combines with J gene TRBJ2-7; D is ambiguous. Germline CDR1 SGHAT, CDR2 FQNNGV. Trimming removed 6 bases from V and 7 bases from J, with 7 bases in between. This CDR3 is 10 amino acids long. The CDR3 is CASSPPEQYF. The CDR3 bases are TGTGCCAGCAGTCCACCTGAGCAGTACTTC.

Only one count was recorded for this clone. V is TRBV11-2 and J is TRBJ1-1; 7 bases fit TRBD1. The CDR3 totals 13 residues. Germline-derived CDR1 and CDR2 are SGHAT and FQNNGV. V gave up 3 bases and J gave up 4 bases; unmatched junction bases: 2. For the CDR3, the DNA is TGTGCCAGCAGCTTTCGACAGGGCACTGAAGCTTTCTTT. Its protein product is CASSFRQGTEAFF. Using reference TRBV11-2 and TRBJ1-1 for the parts outside the CDR3, the full variable domain is EAGVAQSPRYKIIEKRQSVAFWCNPISGHATLYWYQQILGQGPKLLIQFQNNGVVDDSQLPKDRFSAERLKGVDSTLKIQPAKLEDSAVYLCASSFRQGTEAFFGQGTRLTVV.

The chain carries TRBV4-3 and TRBJ2-7, with D perhaps TRBD2 (5 bases). The CDR3 is made up of 15 amino acids. Germline V CDR1 and CDR2: LGHNA, YSLEER. Trimming cost V 0 bases and J 2 bases, with 11 bases left between them. CDR3 protein: CASSQEKAGPYEQYF. The CDR3 bases are TGCGCCAGCAGCCAAGAGAAGGCGGGTCCCTACGAGCAGTACTTC.

Only one count was recorded for this clone. The chain has TRBV30 and TRBJ2-7; the match to TRBD2 covers 10 bases. The CDR3 is 14 residues long. Trimming at V came to 4 bases and at J to 6 bases, leaving 9 bases not matched to a gene. The germline gives CDR1 GTSNPN, CDR2 SVGIG (reference sequence). The CDR3 bases are TGTGCCTGGACAGAGCGGGAGGGGATCGGCGAGCAGTACTTC. Amino acids: CAWTEREGIGEQYF.

This clone is a singleton in its sample. The rearrangement uses TRBV6-5 and TRBJ2-1; 8 nucleotides line up with TRBD1. This CDR3 contains 16 residues. The germline CDR1 and CDR2 sequences are MNHEY and SVGAGI. The V and J ends lost 0 bases and 3 bases, in that order; junction bases with no gene match: 4. The CDR3 nucleotides read TGTGCCAGCAGTTACTCCCTGACAGGGGTCTACAATGAGCAGTTCTTC. Amino acid sequence: CASSYSLTGVYNEQFF.